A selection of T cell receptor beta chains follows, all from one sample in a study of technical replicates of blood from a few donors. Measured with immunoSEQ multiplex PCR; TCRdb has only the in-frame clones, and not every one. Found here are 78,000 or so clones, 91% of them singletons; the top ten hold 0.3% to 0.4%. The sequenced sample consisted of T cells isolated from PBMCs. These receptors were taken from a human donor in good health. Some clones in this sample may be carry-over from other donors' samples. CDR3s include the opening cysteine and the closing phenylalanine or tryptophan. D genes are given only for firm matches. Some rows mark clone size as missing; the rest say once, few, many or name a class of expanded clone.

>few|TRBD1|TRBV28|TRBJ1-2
CASSPQGYYYGYTF
TGTGCCAGCAGTCCACAGGGGTATTACTATGGCTACACCTTC
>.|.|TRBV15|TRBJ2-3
CATRQQVTDTQYF
TGTGCCACCAGGCAACAGGTCACAGATACGCAGTATTTT
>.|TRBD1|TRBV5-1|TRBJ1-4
CASSPGQGNEKLFF
TGCGCCAGCAGCCCGGGACAGGGTAATGAAAAACTGTTTTTT
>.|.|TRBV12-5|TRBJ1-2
CASGLPLGIRYGYTF
TGTGCTAGTGGTTTGCCTCTCGGGATTCGCTATGGCTACACCTTC
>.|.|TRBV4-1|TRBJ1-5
CASSQSILSDQPQHF
TGCGCCAGCAGCCAGTCGATACTAAGCGATCAGCCCCAGCATTTT
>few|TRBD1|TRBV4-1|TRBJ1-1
CASSHNRGVNTEAFF
TGCGCCAGCAGCCACAACAGGGGGGTTAACACTGAAGCTTTCTTT
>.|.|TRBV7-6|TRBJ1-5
CASSLGHNSNQPQHF
TGTGCCAGCAGCTTAGGGCACAATAGCAATCAGCCCCAGCATTTT
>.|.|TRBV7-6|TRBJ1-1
CASSSEQGHTEAFF
TGTGCCAGCAGCTCAGAACAGGGTCACACTGAAGCTTTCTTT
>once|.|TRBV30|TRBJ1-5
CACSSGGNQPQHF
TGTGCCTGCTCGTCGGGGGGCAATCAGCCCCAGCATTTT
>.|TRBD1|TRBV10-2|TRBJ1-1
CASSGGQGIWTEAFF
TGCGCCAGCAGTGGGGGACAGGGGATATGGACTGAAGCTTTCTTT
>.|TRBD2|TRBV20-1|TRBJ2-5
CSAERGETQYF
TGCAGTGCGGAGCGGGGAGAGACCCAGTACTTC
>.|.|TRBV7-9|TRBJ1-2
CASSFSGGLGYGYTF
TGTGCCAGCAGCTTTTCGGGGGGCCTTGGCTATGGCTACACCTTC
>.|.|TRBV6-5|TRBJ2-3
CASSYERSTDTQYF
TGTGCCAGCAGTTACGAGAGGAGCACAGATACGCAGTATTTT
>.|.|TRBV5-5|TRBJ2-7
CASSLENAGASMYEQYF
TGTGCCAGCAGCTTGGAGAACGCAGGGGCGAGCATGTACGAGCAGTACTTC
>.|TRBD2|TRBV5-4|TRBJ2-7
CASSILAGEQYF
TGTGCCAGCAGCATACTAGCGGGGGAGCAGTACTTC
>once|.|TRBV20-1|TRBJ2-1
CSAKSYHEQFF
TGCAGTGCTAAGAGCTATCATGAGCAGTTCTTC
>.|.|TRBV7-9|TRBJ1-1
CASSSFTGNTEAFF
TGTGCCAGCAGCAGCTTCACGGGAAACACTGAAGCTTTCTTT
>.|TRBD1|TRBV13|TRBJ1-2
CASSLDRGRGYTF
TGTGCCAGCAGCTTGGACAGGGGTCGGGGCTACACCTTC
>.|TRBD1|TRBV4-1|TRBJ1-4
CATRGQGVEKLFF
TGCGCTACCCGAGGACAGGGGGTTGAAAAACTGTTTTTT
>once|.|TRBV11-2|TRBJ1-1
CASSSNRDIAEAFF
TGTGCCAGCAGCTCAAACCGGGACATCGCTGAAGCTTTCTTT
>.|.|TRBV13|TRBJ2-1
CASSLVRRSNEQFF
TGTGCCAGCAGCTTAGTTCGACGGAGCAATGAACAGTTCTTC
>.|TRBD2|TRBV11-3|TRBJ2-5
CASRRGGWTQYF
TGTGCCAGCAGGCGCGGGGGGTGGACCCAGTACTTC
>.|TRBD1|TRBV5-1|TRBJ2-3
CASSLGDRSTDTQYF
TGCGCCAGCAGCTTGGGGGACAGGAGCACAGATACGCAGTATTTT
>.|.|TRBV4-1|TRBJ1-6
CASSQDLESPLHF
TGCGCCAGCAGCCAAGATCTCGAGTCACCCCTCCACTTT
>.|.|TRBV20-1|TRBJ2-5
CSASPLETQYF
TGCAGTGCTAGTCCATTGGAGACCCAGTACTTC
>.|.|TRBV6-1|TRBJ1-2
CASSDMFSGFGYTF
TGTGCCAGCAGTGATATGTTTTCGGGATTTGGCTACACCTTC